What follows describes a single T cell receptor (beta chain). These data originate in a study of blood T cell repertoires in COVID-19. Overall study: Researchers got acute and convalescent COVID-19 samples from the United States, Italy and Spain.

Sequencing used immunoSEQ multiplex PCR; TCRdb keeps in-frame clones, though not all of them. The data contain tens of thousands of clones, 80% to 90% of them singletons. This CDR3 has 14 residues. V was clipped by 0 bases and J by 3 bases, with 8 bases between them. This chain connects TRBV23-1 to TRBJ1-2; D ambiguous. TRBV23-1 is labeled an ORF, and its function is uncertain. The receptor was isolated from an elderly woman with acute or convalescent COVID-19. Sequenced material: peripheral blood. CDR3 in amino acids: CASSQSPGYYGYTF. In nucleotides, the CDR3 is TGCGCCAGCAGTCAATCGCCTGGCTACTATGGCTACACCTTC.